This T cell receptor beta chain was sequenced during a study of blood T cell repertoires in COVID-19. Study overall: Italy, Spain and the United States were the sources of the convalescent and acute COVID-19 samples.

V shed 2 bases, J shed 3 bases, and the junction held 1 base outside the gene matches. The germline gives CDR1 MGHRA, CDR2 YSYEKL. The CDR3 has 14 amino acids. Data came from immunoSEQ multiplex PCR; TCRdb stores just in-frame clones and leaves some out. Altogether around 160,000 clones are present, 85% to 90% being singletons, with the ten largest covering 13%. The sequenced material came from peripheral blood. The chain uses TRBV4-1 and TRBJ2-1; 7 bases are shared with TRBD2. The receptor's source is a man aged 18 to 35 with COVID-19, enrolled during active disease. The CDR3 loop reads CASSQLAGYNEQFF. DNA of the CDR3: TGCGCCAGCAGCCAATTAGCGGGCTACAATGAGCAGTTCTTC.